These 8 T cell receptor beta chains were sequenced from one sample in a study of identical twins. TCRdb independently ran MiXCR on the 5' RACE reads; one entry per CDR3 protein. The sample lists 400,000 to 500,000 distinct CDR3 sequences, approximately 17% seen once, with approximately 12% in the top ten. The specimen sequenced was naive T cells sorted from blood. Receptors originate from a man aged 50 or older in good health.

The chain is built from TRBV12-3 or TRBV12-4 and TRBJ1-4, with 7 bases lining up with TRBD1. The CDR3 covers 14 residues. The trim removed 6 bases at V and 6 bases at J, leaving 7 bases unmatched. CDR3 residues: CASRHRGQDEKLFF. CDR3 DNA: TGTGCCAGCAGGCATAGGGGGCAAGATGAAAAACTGTTTTTT.

The J gene is TRBJ2-1, the V gene TRBV7-9; D is ambiguous. CDR1 is SEHNR, CDR2 FQNEAQ, per germline (reference sequence). The CDR3 extends over 15 amino acids. V was pared by 2 bases and J by 5 bases, with 13 bases between. CDR3 amino acids: CASSLRLQTNNEQFF. The CDR3 nucleotides are TGTGCCAGCAGCTTAAGGCTTCAGACAAACAATGAGCAGTTCTTC.

The chain links TRBV28 to TRBJ1-3; TRBD1 agrees at 7 bases. After removal of 8 bases from V and 4 bases from J, the junction contained 5 bases not matched to a gene. CDR1 and CDR2 from the germline V gene are MDHEN and SYDVKM. The CDR3 loop spans 13 amino acids. The CDR3 nucleotides read TGTGCCAGCGCCACAGGGGAGGGAAACACCATATATTTT. It encodes CASATGEGNTIYF.

J is TRBJ2-7 and V is TRBV28; either TRBD1 or TRBD2 may fit D (5 bases each). This CDR3 contains 14 residues. Per the germline V gene, CDR1 is MDHEN and CDR2 is SYDVKM. V was pared by 3 bases and J by 5 bases, with 14 bases between. CDR3 in DNA: TGTGCCAGCAGTTTTTCGGGACCGGTCCACGAGCAGTACTTC. This gives the protein CASSFSGPVHEQYF.

This clonotype has ten or more counts. V is TRBV27 and J is TRBJ2-1, with no clear D. Germline V gene sequence: CDR1 MNHEY, CDR2 SMNVEV (reference sequence). Deletions cut 8 bases from V and 3 bases from J, with 17 bases between. The CDR3 loop spans 15 amino acids. CDR3 coding DNA: TGTGCCAGCCAGTCACTGGGGTCCTTCTACAATGAGCAGTTCTTC. Its protein is CASQSLGSFYNEQFF.

The V gene is TRBV28, the J gene TRBJ2-1, with D maybe TRBD2 (6 bases). Trimming took 5 bases from V and 7 from J, leaving 27 bases between them. The CDR3 totals 18 residues. Germline CDR1 MDHEN, CDR2 SYDVKM. CDR3 loop: CASSPTDRGGPGGNEQFF. As DNA, the CDR3 is TGTGCCAGCAGTCCGACAGACAGAGGCGGGCCTGGGGGGAATGAGCAGTTCTTC.

A remark on this clonotype: Given a much more abundant clone one base away, this may be a read error. The rearrangement uses TRBV20-1 and TRBJ2-2; 8 positions match TRBD1. The CDR3 has 18 amino acids. Germline CDR1 reads DFQATT; CDR2 reads SNEGSKA (reference sequence). The CDR3 DNA is TGCAGTTCTAGTGGTCCTATCCGTGGACAGGGTATGACCGGGGAGCTGTTTTTT. It specifies CSSSGPIRGQGMTGELFF.

This sequence joins TRBV2 and TRBJ1-2; weak D call: TRBD1 (6 bases). V dropped 6 bases and J dropped 8 bases, with 22 bases sitting between them. This CDR3 has 15 residues. Germline-derived CDR1 and CDR2 are SNHLY and FYNNEI. This CDR3 is CASRAWTATTEGYTF. In DNA form, the CDR3 reads TGTGCCAGCAGGGCTTGGACAGCGACAACAGAGGGCTACACCTTC.